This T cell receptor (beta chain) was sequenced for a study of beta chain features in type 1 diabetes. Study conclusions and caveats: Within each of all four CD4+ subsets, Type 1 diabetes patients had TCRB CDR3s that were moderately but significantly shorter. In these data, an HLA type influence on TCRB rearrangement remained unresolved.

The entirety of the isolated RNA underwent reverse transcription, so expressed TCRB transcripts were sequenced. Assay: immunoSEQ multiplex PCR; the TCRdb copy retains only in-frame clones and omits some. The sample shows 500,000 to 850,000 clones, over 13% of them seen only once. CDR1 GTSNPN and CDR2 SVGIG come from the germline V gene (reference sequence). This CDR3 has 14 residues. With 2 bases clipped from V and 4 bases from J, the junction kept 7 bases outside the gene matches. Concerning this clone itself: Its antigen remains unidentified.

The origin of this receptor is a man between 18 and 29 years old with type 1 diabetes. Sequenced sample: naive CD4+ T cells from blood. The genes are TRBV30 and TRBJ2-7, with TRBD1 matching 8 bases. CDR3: CAWSPGTGKYEQYF. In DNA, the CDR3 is TGTGCCTGGAGTCCCGGGACAGGAAAATACGAGCAGTACTTC.